The 14 T cell receptor beta chains reported below all come from one sample, sequenced in a study of OX40 agonist ivuxolimab in advanced cancers. Libraries were built with the immunoSEQ multiplex PCR assay. The table was pulled from immuneACCESS by TCRdb, which kept in-frame rearrangements only. Such tables lose some clones; where checked, under half of the loss comes from unresolved V genes, and the rest has no known cause. The table for this sample lists 100,000 to 130,000 clones; 91% of them were counted only once. About 1.2% of the sample comes from the top ten. Here the sequenced sample was CD4+ or CD8+ T cells sorted from blood, taken in a trial of the OX40 agonist ivuxolimab. The receptors here all came from an adult with an advanced solid tumor such as melanoma, head and neck, liver or kidney cancer.

This clone is a singleton in its sample. As DNA, the CDR3 is TGTGCCAGCAGGGGGGTCGGGGGAACAGCGTACGAGCAGTACTTC. Translation gives CASRGVGGTAYEQYF. V is TRBV27 and J is TRBJ2-7, with D perhaps TRBD2 (6 bases). Trimming took off 6 bases at V and 4 bases at J, with 19 bases between the two ends. Germline V gene data show CDR1 as MNHEY and CDR2 as SMNVEV (reference sequence). This CDR3 comprises 15 residues.

The genes are TRBV9 and TRBJ2-3, with a possible D match to TRBD1 (6 bases). Germline V gene data show CDR1 as SGDLS and CDR2 as YYNGEE. This CDR3 spans 16 amino acids. The ends were cut back, 0 bases at V and 0 bases at J, with 11 bases in the middle. This CDR3 reads CASSVVGGGSTDTQYF. The CDR3 DNA is TGTGCCAGCAGCGTAGTTGGGGGCGGAAGCACAGATACGCAGTATTTT.

CDR3 in DNA: TGTGCCAGCAGCCCGTTCGGGGCTGAGGACCACGAGCAGTACTTC. This translates into CASSPFGAEDHEQYF. J is TRBJ2-7 and V is TRBV28; D tentatively fits TRBD1 or TRBD2 (5 bases each). The CDR3 spans 15 residues. The ends were cut back, 6 bases at V and 5 bases at J, with 20 bases in the middle. The germline CDR1 and CDR2 sequences are MDHEN and SYDVKM.

The chain has TRBV2 and TRBJ2-2; TRBD2 matches at 9 bases. The V segment lost 5 bases and the J segment 3 bases; nucleotides outside the gene matches: 7. This CDR3 is built from 16 residues. The V gene's germline CDR1 is SNHLY and CDR2 FYNNEI. For the CDR3, the DNA is TGTGCCAGCAGTCGGGTAGCGGGAGTAGACACCGGGGAGCTGTTTTTT. It is translated as CASSRVAGVDTGELFF.

The rearrangement uses TRBV2 and TRBJ1-4, with TRBD1 matching over 7 bases. Per germline, CDR1 SNHLY and CDR2 FYNNEI. The CDR3 extends over 15 amino acids. After removal of 4 bases from V and 0 bases from J, the junction contained 2 bases not matched to a gene. The CDR3 DNA sequence: TGTGCCAGCAGTGCCACAGGGGCAACTAATGAAAAACTGTTTTTT. This sequence encodes CASSATGATNEKLFF.

The chain carries TRBV5-1 and TRBJ2-5; D is perhaps TRBD2 (5 bases). This CDR3 is built from 15 residues. V lost 4 bases, J lost 5 bases, and 18 bases lay in between. Germline loops: CDR1 SGHRS, CDR2 YFSETQ. CDR3 loop: CASSPEAYRRETQYF. CDR3 sequence (DNA): TGCGCCAGCAGCCCGGAGGCATATAGGCGGGAGACCCAGTACTTC.

The chain links TRBV5-4 to TRBJ1-2; D uncertain. This CDR3 has 15 residues. Germline V gene sequence: CDR1 SGHNT, CDR2 YYREEE (reference sequence). V dropped 0 bases and J dropped 3 bases, with 12 bases sitting between them. The CDR3 loop reads CASSLGSASYYGYTF. CDR3 nucleotide sequence: TGTGCCAGCAGCTTGGGGTCAGCTTCATACTATGGCTACACCTTC.

V is TRBV25-1 and J is TRBJ1-4; the D is unclear. V was pared by 5 bases and J by 3 bases, with 10 bases between. From germline, CDR1 is MGHDK and CDR2 SYGVNS. This CDR3 spans 14 amino acids. As DNA, the CDR3 is TGTGCCAGCAGTCGGTCAGAGGCTAATGAAAAACTGTTTTTT. Translating gives CASSRSEANEKLFF.

The V call is TRBV4-1, the J call TRBJ2-3, with TRBD2 identical over 8 bases. Germline assignment: CDR1 MGHRA and CDR2 YSYEKL. V gave up 1 base and J gave up 4 bases; unmatched junction bases: 1. The CDR3 extends over 14 amino acids. For the CDR3, the DNA is TGCGCCAGCAGCCAAGGGACTAGCCCAGATACGCAGTATTTT. Its translation is CASSQGTSPDTQYF.

This chain joins TRBV30 and TRBJ1-2, with TRBD1 identical over 10 bases. The length of the CDR3 is 13 residues. The trim removed 5 bases at V and 8 bases at J, leaving 8 bases unmatched. Germline assignment: CDR1 GTSNPN and CDR2 SVGIG (reference sequence). CDR3 bases: TGTGCCTGGGTCCTAGACAGGGGGCTCGGCTACACCTTC. Translating it yields CAWVLDRGLGYTF.

The genes are TRBV28 and TRBJ1-5; TRBD1 agrees at 10 bases. Germline V lookup: CDR1 MDHEN, CDR2 SYDVKM. J lost 7 bases, V lost 4 bases, and 7 bases had no gene match. The CDR3 totals 15 residues. CDR3 sequence (DNA): TGTGCCAGCAGTTCAGGACAGGGGGGTTGGCAGCCCCAGCATTTT. Its protein is CASSSGQGGWQPQHF.

This chain uses TRBV11-2 with TRBJ2-7; maybe TRBD1 (6 bases). Trimming stripped 0 bases from V and 2 bases from J, with 14 bases between. In germline, CDR1 is SGHAT, CDR2 FQNNGV. The CDR3 runs 16 residues. The chain's CDR3 is CASSLERGRGAYEQYF. As DNA, the CDR3 is TGTGCCAGCAGCTTAGAAAGGGGCAGGGGAGCCTACGAGCAGTACTTC.

The rearrangement links TRBV7-9 to TRBJ1-2; 8 bases are shared with TRBD1. Germline CDR1 and CDR2: SEHNR and FQNEAQ (reference sequence). This CDR3 region has 15 residues. V shed 3 bases, J shed 3 bases, and the junction held 6 bases outside the gene matches. The CDR3 bases are TGTGCCAGCAGCTTCGGACAGGGATTCCACTATGGCTACACCTTC. Protein sequence: CASSFGQGFHYGYTF.

The rearrangement uses TRBV10-3 and TRBJ2-7, with 9 bases matching TRBD2. The CDR3 runs 15 residues. V was pared by 4 bases and J by 1 base, with 5 bases of the junction left unmatched. Germline CDR1 is ENHRY and CDR2 is SYGVKD. The CDR3 sequence: CAISVGLAPSYEQYF. CDR3 sequence (DNA): TGTGCCATCAGTGTGGGACTAGCCCCTTCCTACGAGCAGTACTTC.